Sequencing of this TCR beta chain was carried out in a study of OX40 agonist ivuxolimab in advanced cancers. Only in-frame clones appear in the TCRdb table, and some are missing; sequencing was by immunoSEQ multiplex PCR. The repertoire holds tens of thousands of clones, with roughly 90% as singletons. The germline V gene has CDR1 SQVTM and CDR2 ANQGSEA. The CDR3 is 13 residues long. With 7 bases removed from V and 9 bases from J, the gap between germline ends came to 21 bases. The chain combines TRBV29-1 with TRBJ1-2; a weak D match, TRBD1 (6 bases). This clonotype was obtained from an adult with an advanced solid tumor such as melanoma, head and neck, liver or kidney cancer. The specimen comprised CD4+ or CD8+ T cells sorted from blood, sampled in a trial of the OX40 agonist ivuxolimab. The CDR3 reads CSARPYEGDSYTF. The CDR3 DNA reads TGCAGCGCCCGCCCCTACGAGGGGGACAGCTACACCTTC.